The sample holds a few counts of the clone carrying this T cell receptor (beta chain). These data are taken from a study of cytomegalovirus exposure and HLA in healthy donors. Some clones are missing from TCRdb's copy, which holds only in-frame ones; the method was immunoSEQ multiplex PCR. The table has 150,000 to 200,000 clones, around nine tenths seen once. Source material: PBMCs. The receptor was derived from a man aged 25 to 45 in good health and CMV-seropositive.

This chain's CDR3 is CASSLRAGDTEAFF. CDR3 coding DNA: TGTGCCAGCAGCTTACGGGCTGGGGACACTGAAGCTTTCTTT. This chain uses TRBV7-6 with TRBJ1-1, with no clear D. This CDR3 is 14 amino acids long. Germline V gene sequence: CDR1 SGHVS, CDR2 FNYEAQ. The V end lost 2 bases, the J end lost 3 bases, and 10 bases lay between the germline ends.